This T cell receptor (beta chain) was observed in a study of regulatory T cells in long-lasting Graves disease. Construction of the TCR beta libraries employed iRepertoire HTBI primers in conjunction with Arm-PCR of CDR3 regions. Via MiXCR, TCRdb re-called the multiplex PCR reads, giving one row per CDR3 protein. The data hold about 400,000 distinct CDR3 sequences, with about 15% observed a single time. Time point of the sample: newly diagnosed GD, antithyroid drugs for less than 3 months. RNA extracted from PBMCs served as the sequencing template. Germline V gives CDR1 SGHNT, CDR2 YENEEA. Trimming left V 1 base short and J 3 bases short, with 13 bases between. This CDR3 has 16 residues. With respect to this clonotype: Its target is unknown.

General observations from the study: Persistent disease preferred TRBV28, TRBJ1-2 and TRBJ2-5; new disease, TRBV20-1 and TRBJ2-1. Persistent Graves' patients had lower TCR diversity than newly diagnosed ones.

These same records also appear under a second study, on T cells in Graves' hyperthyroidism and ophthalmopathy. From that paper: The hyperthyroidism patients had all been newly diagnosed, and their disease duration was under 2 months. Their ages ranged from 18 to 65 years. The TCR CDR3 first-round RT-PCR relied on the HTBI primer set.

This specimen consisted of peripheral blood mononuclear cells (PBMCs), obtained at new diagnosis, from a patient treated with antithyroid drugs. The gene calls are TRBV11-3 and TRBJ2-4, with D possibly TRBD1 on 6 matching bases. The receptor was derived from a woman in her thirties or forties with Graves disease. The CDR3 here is CASSLGGGRHKNIQYF. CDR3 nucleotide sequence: TGTGCCAGCAGCTTAGGAGGGGGACGTCACAAAAACATTCAGTACTTC.